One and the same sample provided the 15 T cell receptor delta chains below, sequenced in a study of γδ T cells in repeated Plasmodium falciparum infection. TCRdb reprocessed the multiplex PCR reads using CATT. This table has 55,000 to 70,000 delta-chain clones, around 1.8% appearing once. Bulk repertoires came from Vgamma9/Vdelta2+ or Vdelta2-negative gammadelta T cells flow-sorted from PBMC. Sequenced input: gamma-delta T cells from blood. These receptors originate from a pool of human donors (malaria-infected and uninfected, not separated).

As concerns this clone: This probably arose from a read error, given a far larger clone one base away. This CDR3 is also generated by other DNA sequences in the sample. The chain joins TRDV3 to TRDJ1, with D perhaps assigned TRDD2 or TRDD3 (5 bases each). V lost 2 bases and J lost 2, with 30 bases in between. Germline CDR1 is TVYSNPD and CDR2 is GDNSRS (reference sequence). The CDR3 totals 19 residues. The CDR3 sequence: CAFSVYHFLRGWETDKLIF. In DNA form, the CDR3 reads TGTGCCTTTTCCGTCTACCATTTCCTGCGCGGCTGGGAAACCGATAAACTCATCTTT. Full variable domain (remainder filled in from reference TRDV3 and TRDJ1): CDKVTQSSPDQTVASGSEVVLLCTYDTVYSNPDLFWYRIRPDYSFQFVFYGDNSRSEGADFTQGRFSVKHILTQKAFHLVISPVRTEDSATYYCAFSVYHFLRGWETDKLIFGKGTRVTVEP.

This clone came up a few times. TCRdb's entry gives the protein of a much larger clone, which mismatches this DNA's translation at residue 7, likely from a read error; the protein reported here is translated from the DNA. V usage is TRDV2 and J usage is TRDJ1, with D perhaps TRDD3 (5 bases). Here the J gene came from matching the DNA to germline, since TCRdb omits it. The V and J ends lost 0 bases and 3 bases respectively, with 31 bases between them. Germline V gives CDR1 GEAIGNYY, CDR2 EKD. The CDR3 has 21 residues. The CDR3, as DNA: TGTGCCTGTGACACCGATGGCGGGGGGTGGATCGACCCCCCCGACGCCGATAAACTCATCTTT. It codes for CACDTDGGGWIDPPDADKLIF.

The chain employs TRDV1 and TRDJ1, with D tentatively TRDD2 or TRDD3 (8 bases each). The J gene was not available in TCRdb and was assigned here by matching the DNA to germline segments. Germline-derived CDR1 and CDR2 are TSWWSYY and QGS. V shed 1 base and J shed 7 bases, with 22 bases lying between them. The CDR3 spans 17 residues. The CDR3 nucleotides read TGTGCTCTTGGGGAACCTTCCTACGGTCTACTGGGGGCTAAACTCATCTTT. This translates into CALGEPSYGLLGAKLIF.

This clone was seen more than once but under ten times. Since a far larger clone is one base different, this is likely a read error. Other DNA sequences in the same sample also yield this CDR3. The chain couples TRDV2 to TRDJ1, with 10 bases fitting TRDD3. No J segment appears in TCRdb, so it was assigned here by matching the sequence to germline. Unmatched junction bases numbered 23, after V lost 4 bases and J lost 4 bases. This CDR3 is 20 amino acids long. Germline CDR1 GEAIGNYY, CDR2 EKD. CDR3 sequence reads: CACDGRVSYAPGGYVDKLIF. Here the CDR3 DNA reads TGTGCCTGTGATGGCAGGGTTTCCTACGCCCCCGGGGGATACGTCGATAAACTCATCTTT.

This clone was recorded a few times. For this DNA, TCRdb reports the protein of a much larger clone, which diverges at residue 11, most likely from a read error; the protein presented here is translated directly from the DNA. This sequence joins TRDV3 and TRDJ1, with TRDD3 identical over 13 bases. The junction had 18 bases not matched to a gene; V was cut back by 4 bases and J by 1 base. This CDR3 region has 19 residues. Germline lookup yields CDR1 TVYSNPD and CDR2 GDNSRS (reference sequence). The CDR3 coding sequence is TGTGCCTGCCCCCGACTGGGGGATACGCACATGGGTCTCACCGATAAACTCATCTTT. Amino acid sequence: CACPRLGDTHMGLTDKLIF.

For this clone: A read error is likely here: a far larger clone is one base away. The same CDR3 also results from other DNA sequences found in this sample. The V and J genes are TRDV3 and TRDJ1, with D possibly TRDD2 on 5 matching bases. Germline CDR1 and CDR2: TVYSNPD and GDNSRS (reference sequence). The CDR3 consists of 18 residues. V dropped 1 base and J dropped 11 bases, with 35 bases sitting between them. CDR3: CAFKAVPTRPNLLNRLIF. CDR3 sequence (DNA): TGTGCCTTTAAGGCGGTCCCTACTCGACCAAACCTCCTCAACCGGCTCATCTTT.

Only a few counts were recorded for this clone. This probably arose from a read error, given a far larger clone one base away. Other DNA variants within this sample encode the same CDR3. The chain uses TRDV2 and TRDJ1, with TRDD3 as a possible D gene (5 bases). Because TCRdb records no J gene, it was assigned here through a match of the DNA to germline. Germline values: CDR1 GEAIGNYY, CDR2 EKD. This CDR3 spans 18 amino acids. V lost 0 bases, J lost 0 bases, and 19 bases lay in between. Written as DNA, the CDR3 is TGTGCCTGTGACACCGCGGCCACCGGGGAACATTACACCGATAAACTCATCTTT. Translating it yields CACDTAATGEHYTDKLIF.

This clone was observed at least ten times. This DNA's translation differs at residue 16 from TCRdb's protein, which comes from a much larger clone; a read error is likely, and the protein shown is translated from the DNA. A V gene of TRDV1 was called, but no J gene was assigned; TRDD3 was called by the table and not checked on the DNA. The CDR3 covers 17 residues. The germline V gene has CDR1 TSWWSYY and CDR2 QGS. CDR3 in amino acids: CALGGGWGIQYTDKLTF. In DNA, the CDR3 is TGTGCTCTTGGGGGCGGATGGGGGATCCAATACACCGATAAACTCACCTTT.

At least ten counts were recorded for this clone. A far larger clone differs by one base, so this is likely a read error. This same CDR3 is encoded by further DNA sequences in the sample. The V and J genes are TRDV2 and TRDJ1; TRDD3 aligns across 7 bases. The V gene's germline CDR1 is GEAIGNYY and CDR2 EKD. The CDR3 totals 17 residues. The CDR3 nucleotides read TGTGCCTGTGACACCGGTTTTGGGGGACCGTACACTGATAAACTCATCTTT. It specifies CACDTGFGGPYTDKLIF.

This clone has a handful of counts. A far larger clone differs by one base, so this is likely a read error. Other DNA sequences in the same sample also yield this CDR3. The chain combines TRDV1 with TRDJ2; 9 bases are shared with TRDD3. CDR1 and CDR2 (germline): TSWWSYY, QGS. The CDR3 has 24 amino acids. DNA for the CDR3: TGTGCCCTTGGGGAACTTCCTCATGAACTTACCAACCGGGGGATACAAAAGTTGACAGCACAACTCTTCTTT. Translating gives CALGELPHELTNRGIQKLTAQLFF.

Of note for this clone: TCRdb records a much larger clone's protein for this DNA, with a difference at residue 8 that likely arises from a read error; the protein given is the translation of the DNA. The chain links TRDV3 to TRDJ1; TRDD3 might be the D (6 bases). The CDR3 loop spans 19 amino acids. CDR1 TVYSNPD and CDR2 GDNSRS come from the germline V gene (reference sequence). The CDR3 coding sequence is TGTGCTCAGCGACATCCGCCCTGCTGGGGACCGAGATACACCGATAAACTCATCTTT. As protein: CAQRHPPCWGPRYTDKLIF.

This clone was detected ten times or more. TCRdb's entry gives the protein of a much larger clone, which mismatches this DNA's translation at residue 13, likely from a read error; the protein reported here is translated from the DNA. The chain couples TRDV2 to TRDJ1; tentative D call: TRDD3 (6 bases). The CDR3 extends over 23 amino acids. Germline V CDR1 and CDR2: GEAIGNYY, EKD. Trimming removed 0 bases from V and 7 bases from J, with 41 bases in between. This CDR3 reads CACDTAPARGVGGTTYLPGKLIF. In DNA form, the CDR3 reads TGTGCCTGTGACACCGCCCCGGCACGTGGAGTGGGGGGTACGACCTACCTACCTGGTAAACTCATCTTT.

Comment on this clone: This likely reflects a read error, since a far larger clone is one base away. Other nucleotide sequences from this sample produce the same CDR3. In DNA, the CDR3 is TGTGCTCTTGGGGGACTTCCTACATTCAACCTGGGGGTTTTTGGCCTCATCTTT. Translation gives CALGGLPTFNLGVFGLIF. J is TRDJ1 and V is TRDV1; D may be TRDD2 (8 bases). Germline V gene lookup returns CDR1 TSWWSYY and CDR2 QGS. There are 18 residues in the CDR3. V lost 4 bases to trimming and J lost 11 bases, with 32 bases between them.

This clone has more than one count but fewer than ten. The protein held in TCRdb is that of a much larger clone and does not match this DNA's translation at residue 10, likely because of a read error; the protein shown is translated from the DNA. CDR3 bases: TGTGCCTGTGACACCGTGGTGGGGGGGGCGACAGCACAACTCTTCTTT. The encoded protein is CACDTVVGGATAQLFF. The chain is built from TRDV2 and TRDJ2; D might be TRDD3 (6 bases). Here the J gene was assigned by germline matching of the DNA, as TCRdb has none. Germline loops: CDR1 GEAIGNYY, CDR2 EKD. This CDR3 has 16 residues. Trimming pared 0 bases from V and 4 bases from J, leaving 14 bases between.

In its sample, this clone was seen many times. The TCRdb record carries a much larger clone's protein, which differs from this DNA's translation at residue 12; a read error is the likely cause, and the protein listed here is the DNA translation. The CDR3 DNA sequence: TGTGCCTGTGACCCATCGGTACTGGGGGAAAACCCCTGGGACACCCGACAGATGTTTTTC. It translates to CACDPSVLGENPWDTRQMFF. The V call is TRDV2, the J call TRDJ3, with TRDD3 matching over 9 bases. The J gene is absent in TCRdb and was assigned here via DNA matching to germline. Germline CDR1 GEAIGNYY, CDR2 EKD. CDR3 size: 20 residues. Trimming took 3 bases from V and 2 from J; bases not matched to a gene: 13.